These T cell receptor beta chains were read from a single sample in a study of beta chain features in type 1 diabetes. Repertoires were generated with immunoSEQ multiplex PCR, while TCRdb's copy carries only in-frame clones and drops some. The sample records around 240,000 clones, roughly 17% being singletons. The specimen was naive CD4+ T cells from blood. The receptors shown here come from a man aged 25 to 40 with type 1 diabetes. Both conserved end residues are part of each CDR3. A D gene is named only where the DNA matches it firmly. Only some rows state a clone size, as once, few, many or a class for expanded clones.

13	few	TRBV30	TRBJ1-1	TRBD1	CAWTRTGPTEAFF	TGTGCCTGGACAAGGACAGGCCCCACTGAAGCTTTCTTT
16	NA	TRBV28	TRBJ2-3	TRBD2	CASTLPGGGSTDTQYF	TGTGCCAGCACCCTTCCCGGGGGAGGGAGCACAGATACGCAGTATTTT
14	few	TRBV29-1	TRBJ2-2	NA	CSVGASQGTGELFF	TGCAGCGTGGGAGCCAGTCAGGGGACCGGGGAGCTGTTTTTT
16	NA	TRBV7-2	TRBJ2-2	NA	CASSYAGRGYTGELFF	TGTGCCAGCAGCTACGCGGGCAGGGGCTACACCGGGGAGCTGTTTTTT
14	few	TRBV5-4	TRBJ2-7	NA	CASSLQGPSYEQYF	TGTGCCAGCAGCTTACAGGGCCCCTCCTACGAGCAGTACTTC
13	few	TRBV29-1	TRBJ2-7	TRBD1	CSVAGTGLYEQYF	TGCAGCGTCGCCGGGACAGGACTATACGAGCAGTACTTC
11	NA	TRBV30	TRBJ2-7	NA	CAWSVRYEQYF	TGTGCCTGGAGTGTGAGGTACGAGCAGTACTTC
14	NA	TRBV11-2	TRBJ1-2	NA	CASSLDHGSGGYTF	TGTGCCAGCAGCTTAGATCATGGGTCAGGAGGCTACACCTTC
17	few	TRBV30	TRBJ1-4	NA	CAWSVPNPAATNEKLFF	TGTGCCTGGAGTGTACCAAATCCCGCGGCAACTAATGAAAAACTGTTTTTT
15	few	TRBV5-1	TRBJ2-6	NA	CASSPPPSGANVLTF	TGCGCCAGCAGCCCTCCTCCCTCTGGGGCCAACGTCCTGACTTTC
13	NA	TRBV10-3	TRBJ1-1	NA	CAITQGTGTEAFF	TGTGCCATCACCCAGGGGACGGGCACTGAAGCTTTCTTT
15	few	TRBV30	TRBJ1-1	NA	CAWSVSSGLNTEAFF	TGTGCCTGGAGTGTCTCGTCCGGACTGAACACTGAAGCTTTCTTT
15	NA	TRBV7-2	TRBJ2-1	TRBD2	CASNFVGTRSNEQFF	TGTGCCAGCAACTTTGTCGGGACTAGATCCAATGAGCAGTTCTTC
13	NA	TRBV4-3	TRBJ1-2	NA	CASSQDRDGGYTF	TGCGCCAGCAGCCAAGATCGGGATGGTGGCTACACCTTC
16	NA	TRBV5-1	TRBJ2-1	TRBD2	CASSLALAGVSNEQFF	TGCGCCAGCAGCTTAGCCCTAGCGGGAGTAAGCAATGAGCAGTTCTTC
15	NA	TRBV29-1	TRBJ2-7	NA	CSVLGPGLRGYEQYF	TGCAGCGTCCTGGGTCCGGGACTTAGGGGCTACGAGCAGTACTTC
15	few	TRBV9	TRBJ2-1	NA	CASSFLADTYNEQFF	TGTGCCAGCAGCTTCCTAGCTGATACCTACAATGAGCAGTTCTTC
14	NA	TRBV29-1	TRBJ2-7	NA	CSVVGLLSSYEQYF	TGCAGCGTTGTGGGCCTACTTAGCTCCTACGAGCAGTACTTC
14	NA	TRBV9	TRBJ2-3	NA	CASHVGDRTDTQYF	TGTGCCTCCCACGTGGGGGATCGCACAGATACGCAGTATTTT
14	few	TRBV25-1	TRBJ2-7	TRBD1	CASSARDSLNEQYF	TGTGCCAGCAGTGCTCGGGACAGTCTAAACGAGCAGTACTTC
12	NA	TRBV6-1	TRBJ2-1	NA	CAITGTYNEQFF	TGTGCCATTACAGGAACCTACAATGAGCAGTTCTTC
14	few	TRBV29-1	TRBJ2-7	TRBD2	CSVSRLAGAYEQYF	TGCAGCGTTTCCCGACTAGCCGGGGCCTACGAGCAGTACTTC
15	NA	TRBV9	TRBJ2-7	NA	CASSTGGPGIYEQYF	TGTGCCAGTAGCACCGGAGGTCCGGGGATCTACGAGCAGTACTTC
14	NA	TRBV7-9	TRBJ2-7	NA	CASSPGTVSYEQYF	TGTGCCAGCAGCCCCGGGACTGTATCCTACGAGCAGTACTTC
16	few	TRBV7-2	TRBJ2-2	NA	CASSPGSSGYTGELFF	TGTGCCAGCAGCCCCGGGAGTAGCGGATACACCGGGGAGCTGTTTTTT
16	NA	TRBV25-1	TRBJ1-2	TRBD1	CASSESVTGVPGGYTF	TGTGCCAGCAGTGAATCCGTGACAGGGGTTCCCGGTGGCTACACCTTC
15	few	TRBV9	TRBJ2-6	NA	CASSVAGAGANVLTF	TGTGCCAGCAGCGTAGCGGGCGCTGGGGCCAACGTCCTGACTTTC
17	NA	TRBV14	TRBJ2-7	NA	CASSQTMVRARSYEQYF	TGTGCCAGCAGCCAAACGATGGTCAGGGCCCGCTCCTACGAGCAGTACTTC
16	NA	TRBV28	TRBJ2-3	NA	CASTDATGKPTDTQYF	TGTGCCAGCACCGATGCAACAGGGAAGCCTACAGATACGCAGTATTTT
14	NA	TRBV28	TRBJ2-6	NA	CASSVPSGANVLTF	TGTGCCAGCAGTGTTCCCTCTGGGGCCAACGTCCTGACTTTC
15	few	TRBV30	TRBJ1-5	NA	CAWAGGGLSNQPQHF	TGTGCCTGGGCCGGGGGAGGCCTTAGCAATCAGCCCCAGCATTTT
14	few	TRBV29-1	TRBJ2-6	NA	CSVAYKAGANVLTF	TGCAGCGTAGCCTATAAAGCTGGGGCCAACGTCCTGACTTTC
14	NA	TRBV28	TRBJ2-5	NA	CASSGGGKEETQYF	TGTGCCAGCAGTGGGGGAGGAAAAGAAGAGACCCAGTACTTC
13	NA	TRBV29-1	TRBJ2-1	NA	CSVGGIFYNEQFF	TGCAGCGTTGGCGGGATTTTCTACAATGAGCAGTTCTTC
13	NA	TRBV7-2	TRBJ1-5	NA	CASSGSINQPQHF	TGTGCCAGCAGCGGCAGTATCAATCAGCCCCAGCATTTT
14	NA	TRBV30	TRBJ2-7	NA	CAWSALGRDYEQYF	TGTGCCTGGAGTGCCCTCGGACGGGACTACGAGCAGTACTTC
15	few	TRBV4-1	TRBJ1-5	NA	CASSQDSRENQPQHF	TGCGCCAGCAGCCAAGATAGCAGGGAGAATCAGCCCCAGCATTTT
13	few	TRBV4-1	TRBJ2-5	NA	CASSQASRETQYF	TGCGCCAGCAGCCAAGCCTCGCGGGAGACCCAGTACTTC
14	NA	TRBV9	TRBJ2-7	NA	CASSVGLTTYEQYF	TGTGCCAGCAGCGTAGGACTGACTACCTACGAGCAGTACTTC
13	NA	TRBV11-1	TRBJ2-5	TRBD2	CASTGTSGETQYF	TGTGCCAGTACGGGGACTAGCGGAGAGACCCAGTACTTC
14	few	TRBV11-2	TRBJ2-4	NA	CASSLVARENIQYF	TGTGCCAGCAGCTTAGTGGCCAGAGAAAACATTCAGTACTTC
13	few	TRBV27	TRBJ1-2	NA	CASSTYRIGGYTF	TGTGCCAGCAGTACCTACAGGATTGGCGGCTACACCTTC
16	NA	TRBV10-3	TRBJ2-1	TRBD2	CAISELLAGGEDEQFF	TGTGCCATCAGTGAATTACTAGCGGGAGGGGAAGATGAGCAGTTCTTC
15	few	TRBV5-1	TRBJ2-3	NA	CASSQATESTDTQYF	TGCGCCAGCAGCCAAGCGACAGAGAGCACAGATACGCAGTATTTT
14	NA	TRBV19	TRBJ1-5	TRBD1	CASSVDRGDQPQHF	TGTGCCAGTAGTGTCGACAGGGGAGATCAGCCCCAGCATTTT
16	few	TRBV21-1	TRBJ2-4	NA	CASARSHVGSKNIQYF	TGTGCCAGCGCCCGTTCTCATGTGGGGTCCAAAAACATTCAGTACTTC
15	few	TRBV5-1	TRBJ2-3	NA	CASSLVGVSTDTQYF	TGCGCCAGCAGCTTGGTGGGAGTTAGCACAGATACGCAGTATTTT
13	NA	TRBV6-5	TRBJ2-6	NA	CASSYAGANVLTF	TGTGCCAGCAGTTACGCTGGGGCCAACGTCCTGACTTTC